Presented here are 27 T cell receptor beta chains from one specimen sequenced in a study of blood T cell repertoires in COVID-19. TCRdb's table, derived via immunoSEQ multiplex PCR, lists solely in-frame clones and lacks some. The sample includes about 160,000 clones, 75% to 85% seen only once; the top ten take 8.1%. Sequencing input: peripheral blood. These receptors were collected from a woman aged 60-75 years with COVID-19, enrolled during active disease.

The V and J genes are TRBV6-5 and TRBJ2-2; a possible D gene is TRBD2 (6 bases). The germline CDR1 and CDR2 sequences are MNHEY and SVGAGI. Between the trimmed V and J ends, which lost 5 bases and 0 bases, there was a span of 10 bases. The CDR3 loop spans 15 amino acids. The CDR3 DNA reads TGTGCCAGCAGTCCGACTAGACCGAACACCGGGGAGCTGTTTTTT. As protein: CASSPTRPNTGELFF.

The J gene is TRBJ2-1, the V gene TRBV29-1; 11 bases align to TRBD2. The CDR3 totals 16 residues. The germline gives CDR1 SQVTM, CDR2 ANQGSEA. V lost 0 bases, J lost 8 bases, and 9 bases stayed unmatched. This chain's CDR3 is CSVEDGVAGGGDEQFF. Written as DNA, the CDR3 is TGCAGCGTTGAAGATGGCGTAGCGGGAGGGGGGGATGAGCAGTTCTTC.

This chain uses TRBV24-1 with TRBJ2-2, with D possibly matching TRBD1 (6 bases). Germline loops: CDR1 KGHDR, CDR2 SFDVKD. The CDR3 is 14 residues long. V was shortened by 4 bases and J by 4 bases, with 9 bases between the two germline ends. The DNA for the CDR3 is TGTGCCACCAGTGAGGGGGCAAGCACCGGGGAGCTGTTTTTT. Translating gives CATSEGASTGELFF.

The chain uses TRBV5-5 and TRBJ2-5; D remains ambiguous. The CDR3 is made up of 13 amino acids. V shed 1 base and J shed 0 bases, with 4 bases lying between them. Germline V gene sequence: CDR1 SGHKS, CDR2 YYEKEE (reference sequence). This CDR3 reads CASSLWHQETQYF. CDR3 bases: TGTGCCAGCAGCTTGTGGCACCAAGAGACCCAGTACTTC. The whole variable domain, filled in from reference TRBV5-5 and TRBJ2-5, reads DAGVTQSPTHLIKTRGQQVTLRCSPISGHKSVSWYQQVLGQGPQFIFQYYEKEERGRGNFPDRFSARQFPNYSSELNVNALLLGDSALYLCASSLWHQETQYFGPGTRLLVL.

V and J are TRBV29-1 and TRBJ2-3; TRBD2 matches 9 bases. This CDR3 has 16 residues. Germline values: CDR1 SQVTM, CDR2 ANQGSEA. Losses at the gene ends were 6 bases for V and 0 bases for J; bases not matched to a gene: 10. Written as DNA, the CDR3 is TGCAGCGTCCCGGGGCTAGCGGGGACAAGCACAGATACGCAGTATTTT. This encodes CSVPGLAGTSTDTQYF.

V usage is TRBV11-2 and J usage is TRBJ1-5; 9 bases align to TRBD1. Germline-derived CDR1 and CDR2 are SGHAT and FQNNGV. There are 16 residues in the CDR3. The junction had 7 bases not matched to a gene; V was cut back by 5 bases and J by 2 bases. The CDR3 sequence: CASSLSTGGGNQPQHF. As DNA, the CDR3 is TGTGCCAGCAGCCTCTCAACAGGGGGCGGCAATCAGCCCCAGCATTTT.

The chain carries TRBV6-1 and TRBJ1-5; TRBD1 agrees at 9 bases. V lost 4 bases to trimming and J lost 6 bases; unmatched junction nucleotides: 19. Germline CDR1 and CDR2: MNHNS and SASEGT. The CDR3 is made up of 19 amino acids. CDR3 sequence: CASSAAATGGSNGGQPQHF. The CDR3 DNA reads TGTGCCAGCAGTGCGGCCGCGACAGGGGGTTCTAACGGTGGTCAGCCCCAGCATTTT.

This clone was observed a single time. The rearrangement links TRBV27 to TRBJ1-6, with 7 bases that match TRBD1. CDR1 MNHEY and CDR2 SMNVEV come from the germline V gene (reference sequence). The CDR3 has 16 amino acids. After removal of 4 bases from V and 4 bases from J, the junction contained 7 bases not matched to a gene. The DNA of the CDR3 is TGTGCCAGCAGTTATACAGGGGCGCCTTATAATTCACCCCTCCACTTT. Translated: CASSYTGAPYNSPLHF.

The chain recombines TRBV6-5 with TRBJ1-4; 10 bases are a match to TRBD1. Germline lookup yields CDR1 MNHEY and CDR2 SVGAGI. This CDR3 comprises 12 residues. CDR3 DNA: TGTGCGACCGGGACAGGGGAGGAAAAACTGTTTTTT. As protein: CATGTGEEKLFF.

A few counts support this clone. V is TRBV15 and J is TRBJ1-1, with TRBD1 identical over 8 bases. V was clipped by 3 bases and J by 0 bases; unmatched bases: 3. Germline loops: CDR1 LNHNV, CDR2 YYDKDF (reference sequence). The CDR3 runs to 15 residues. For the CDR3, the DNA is TGTGCCACCAGCAGGTCGACAGGGGTGAACACTGAAGCTTTCTTT. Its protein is CATSRSTGVNTEAFF.

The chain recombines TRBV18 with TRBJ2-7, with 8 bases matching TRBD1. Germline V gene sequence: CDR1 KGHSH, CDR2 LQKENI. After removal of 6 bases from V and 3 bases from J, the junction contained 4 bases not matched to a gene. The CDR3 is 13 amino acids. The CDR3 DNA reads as TGTGCCAGCTCGTGGACAGGGAGCTACGAGCAGTACTTC. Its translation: CASSWTGSYEQYF.

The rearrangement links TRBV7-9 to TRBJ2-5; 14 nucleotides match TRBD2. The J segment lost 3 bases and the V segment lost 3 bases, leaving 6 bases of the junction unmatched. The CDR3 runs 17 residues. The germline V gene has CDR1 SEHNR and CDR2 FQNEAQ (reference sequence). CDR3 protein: CASSFIRLAGGKETQYF. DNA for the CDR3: TGTGCCAGCAGCTTTATCCGACTAGCGGGGGGGAAAGAGACCCAGTACTTC.

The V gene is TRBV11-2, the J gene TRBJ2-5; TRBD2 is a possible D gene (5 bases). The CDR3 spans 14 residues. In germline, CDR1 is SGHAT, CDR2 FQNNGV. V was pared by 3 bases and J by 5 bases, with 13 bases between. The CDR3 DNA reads TGTGCCAGCAGCTTGGCGGGTGGAACGGAGACCCAGTACTTC. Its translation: CASSLAGGTETQYF.

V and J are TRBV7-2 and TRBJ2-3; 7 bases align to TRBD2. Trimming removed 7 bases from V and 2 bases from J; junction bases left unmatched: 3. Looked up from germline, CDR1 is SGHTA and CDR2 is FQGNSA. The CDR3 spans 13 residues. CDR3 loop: CASNRDYTDTQYF. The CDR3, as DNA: TGTGCCAGCAACCGGGACTACACAGATACGCAGTATTTT.

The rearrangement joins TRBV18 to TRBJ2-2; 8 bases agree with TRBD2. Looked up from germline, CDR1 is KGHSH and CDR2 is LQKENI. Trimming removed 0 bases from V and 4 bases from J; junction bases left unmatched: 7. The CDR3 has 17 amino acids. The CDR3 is CASSPPGLAGFTGELFF. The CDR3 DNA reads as TGTGCCAGCTCACCACCGGGCCTAGCGGGCTTCACCGGGGAGCTGTTTTTT.

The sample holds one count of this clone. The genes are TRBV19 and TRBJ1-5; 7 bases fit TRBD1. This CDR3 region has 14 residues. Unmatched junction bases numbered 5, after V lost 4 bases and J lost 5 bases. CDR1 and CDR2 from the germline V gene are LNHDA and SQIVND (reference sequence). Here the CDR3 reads CASSNGQVYQPQHF. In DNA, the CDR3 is TGTGCCAGTAGTAATGGACAGGTTTATCAGCCCCAGCATTTT.

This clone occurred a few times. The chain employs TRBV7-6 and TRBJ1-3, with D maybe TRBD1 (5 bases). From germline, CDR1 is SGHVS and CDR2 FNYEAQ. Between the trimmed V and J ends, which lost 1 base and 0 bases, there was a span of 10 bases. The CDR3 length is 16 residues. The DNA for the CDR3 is TGTGCCAGCAGCTTAGTCGGGGGGAACTCTGGAAACACCATATATTTT. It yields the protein CASSLVGGNSGNTIYF. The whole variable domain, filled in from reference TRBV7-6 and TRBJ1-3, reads GAGVSQSPRYKVTKRGQDVALRCDPISGHVSLYWYRQALGQGPEFLTYFNYEAQQDKSGLPNDRFSAERPEGSISTLTIQRTEQRDSAMYRCASSLVGGNSGNTIYFGEGSWLTVV.

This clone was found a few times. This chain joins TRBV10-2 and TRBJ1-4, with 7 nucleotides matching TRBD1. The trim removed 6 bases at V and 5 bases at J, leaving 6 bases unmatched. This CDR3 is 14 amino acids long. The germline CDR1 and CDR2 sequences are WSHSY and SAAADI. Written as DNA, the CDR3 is TGCGCCAGCAGGACCGGGACAGCAAATGAAAAACTGTTTTTT. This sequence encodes CASRTGTANEKLFF.

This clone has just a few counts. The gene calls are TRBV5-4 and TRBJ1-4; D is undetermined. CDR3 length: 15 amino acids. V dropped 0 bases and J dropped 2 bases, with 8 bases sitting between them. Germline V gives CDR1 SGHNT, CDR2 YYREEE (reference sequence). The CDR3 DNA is TGTGCCAGCAGCTTGGGTGGGCGTACTAATGAAAAACTGTTTTTT. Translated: CASSLGGRTNEKLFF.

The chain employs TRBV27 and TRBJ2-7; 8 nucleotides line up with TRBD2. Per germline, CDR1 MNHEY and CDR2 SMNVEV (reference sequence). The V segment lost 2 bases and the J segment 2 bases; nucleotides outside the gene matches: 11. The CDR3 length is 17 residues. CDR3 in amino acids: CASSLRGSGSAAYEQYF. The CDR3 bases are TGTGCCAGCAGTTTAAGGGGGAGCGGGAGCGCCGCCTACGAGCAGTACTTC.

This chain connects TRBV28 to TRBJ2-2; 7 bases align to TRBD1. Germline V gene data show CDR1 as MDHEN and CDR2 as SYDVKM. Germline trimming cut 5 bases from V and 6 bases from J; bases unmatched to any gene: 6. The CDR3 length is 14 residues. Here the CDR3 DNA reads TGTGCCAGCAGTGTAACAGGGGCCTCCGGGGAGCTGTTTTTT. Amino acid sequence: CASSVTGASGELFF.

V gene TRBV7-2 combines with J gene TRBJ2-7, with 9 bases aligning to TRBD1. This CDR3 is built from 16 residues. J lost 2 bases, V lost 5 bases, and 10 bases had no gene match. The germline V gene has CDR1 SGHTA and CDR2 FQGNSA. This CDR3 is CASSPDYGTGTYEQYF. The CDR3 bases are TGTGCCAGCAGCCCTGACTACGGGACAGGGACCTACGAGCAGTACTTC. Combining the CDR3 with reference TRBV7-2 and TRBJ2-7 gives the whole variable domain GAGVSQSPSNKVTEKGKDVELRCDPISGHTALYWYRQSLGQGLEFLIYFQGNSAPDKSGLPSDRFSAERTGGSVSTLTIQRTQQEDSAVYLCASSPDYGTGTYEQYFGPGTRLTVT.

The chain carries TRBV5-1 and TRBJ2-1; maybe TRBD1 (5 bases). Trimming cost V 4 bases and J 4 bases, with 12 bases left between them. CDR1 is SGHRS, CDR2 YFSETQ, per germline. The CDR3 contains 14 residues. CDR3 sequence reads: CASSRGSTYNEQFF. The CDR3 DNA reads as TGCGCCAGCAGCAGGGGATCCACTTACAATGAGCAGTTCTTC.

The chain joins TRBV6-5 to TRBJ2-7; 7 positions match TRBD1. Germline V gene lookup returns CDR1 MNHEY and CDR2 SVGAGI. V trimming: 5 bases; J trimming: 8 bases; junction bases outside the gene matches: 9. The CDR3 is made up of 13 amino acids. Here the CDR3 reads CASSPSTGVKQYF. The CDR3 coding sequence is TGTGCCAGCAGTCCCAGCACAGGGGTCAAGCAGTACTTC.

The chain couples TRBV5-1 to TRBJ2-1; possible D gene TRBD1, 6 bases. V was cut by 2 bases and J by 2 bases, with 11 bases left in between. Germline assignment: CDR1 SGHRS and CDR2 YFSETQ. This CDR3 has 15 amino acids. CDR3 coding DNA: TGCGCCAGCAGCTTAGGCAGGGGTACCTACAATGAGCAGTTCTTC. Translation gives CASSLGRGTYNEQFF.

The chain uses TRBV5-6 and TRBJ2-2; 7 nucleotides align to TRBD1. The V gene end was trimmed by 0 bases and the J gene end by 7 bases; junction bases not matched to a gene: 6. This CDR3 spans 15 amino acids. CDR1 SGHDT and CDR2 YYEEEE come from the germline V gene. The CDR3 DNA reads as TGTGCCAGCAGCTTGGTAGAGGGGGCGGTCGGGGAGCTGTTTTTT. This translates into CASSLVEGAVGELFF.

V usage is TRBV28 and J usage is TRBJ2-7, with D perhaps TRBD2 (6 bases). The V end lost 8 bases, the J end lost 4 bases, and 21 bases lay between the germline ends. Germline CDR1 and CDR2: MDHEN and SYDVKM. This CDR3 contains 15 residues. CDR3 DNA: TGTGCCAGCTCAACTGCTCGGGAGTGGTTTTACGAGCAGTACTTC. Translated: CASSTAREWFYEQYF. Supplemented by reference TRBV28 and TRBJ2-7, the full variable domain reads DVKVTQSSRYLVKRTGEKVFLECVQDMDHENMFWYRQDPGLGLRLIYFSYDVKMKEKGDIPEGYSVSREKKERFSLILESASTNQTSMYLCASSTAREWFYEQYFGPGTRLTVT.